Below, 23 T cell receptor beta chains from the same sample are listed, as sequenced in a study of cytomegalovirus exposure and HLA in healthy donors. The PCR had 60 Vbeta and 13 Jbeta primers. Here immunoSEQ multiplex PCR was the method, and the copy in TCRdb shows in-frame clones only, minus some. The data show roughly 60,000 clones, 83% seen once. Material for sequencing was PBMCs. These receptors were taken from a man aged 25-45 years in good health and CMV-seronegative.

The chain links TRBV30 to TRBJ2-7; possible D gene TRBD2, 6 bases. In germline, CDR1 is GTSNPN, CDR2 SVGIG (reference sequence). V lost 3 bases, J lost 2 bases, and 14 bases lay in between. This CDR3 is built from 14 residues. This CDR3 reads CAWRGRTPPYEQYF. In nucleotides, the CDR3 is TGTGCCTGGAGGGGGAGGACTCCTCCCTACGAGCAGTACTTC.

The V and J genes are TRBV10-3 and TRBJ1-1, with D uncertain. The CDR3 totals 12 residues. CDR1 is ENHRY and CDR2 is SYGVKD in the germline V gene. Trimming cost V 3 bases and J 6 bases, with 8 bases left between them. The CDR3 spells CAISDRSPEAFF. The CDR3 bases are TGTGCCATCAGTGACAGATCCCCTGAAGCTTTCTTT.

The J gene is TRBJ2-1, the V gene TRBV4-3; 8 bases agree with TRBD1. Germline assignment: CDR1 LGHNA and CDR2 YSLEER. This CDR3 region has 16 residues. V gave up 0 bases and J gave up 8 bases; unmatched junction bases: 9. The CDR3 sequence is CASSQDARQGRHEQFF. DNA for the CDR3: TGCGCCAGCAGCCAAGATGCCAGACAGGGGCGGCATGAGCAGTTCTTC.

This clone was picked up one time. The V call is TRBV6-1, the J call TRBJ2-7; TRBD2 aligns across 8 bases. Germline CDR1 reads MNHNS; CDR2 reads SASEGT. The CDR3 runs 15 residues. The ends lost 7 bases at V and 2 bases at J; junction bases unmatched: 10. The CDR3 DNA sequence: TGTGCCAGCACTGATTGGCGGGAGGAGGCCTACGAGCAGTACTTC. Its translation is CASTDWREEAYEQYF.

The chain combines TRBV18 with TRBJ1-3, with 9 nucleotides matching TRBD1. Germline CDR1 is KGHSH and CDR2 is LQKENI. Unmatched junction bases numbered 18, after V lost 3 bases and J lost 0 bases. This CDR3 has 21 amino acids. The CDR3 protein is CASSPVTGQGRTRPSGNTIYF. Written as DNA, the CDR3 is TGTGCCAGCTCACCTGTTACCGGACAGGGGCGGACTAGACCCTCTGGAAACACCATATATTTT. The whole variable domain, filled in from reference TRBV18 and TRBJ1-3, reads NAGVMQNPRHLVRRRGQEARLRCSPMKGHSHVYWYRQLPEEGLKFMVYLQKENIIDESGMPKERFSAEFPKEGPSILRIQQVVRGDSAAYFCASSPVTGQGRTRPSGNTIYFGEGSWLTVV.

The V call is TRBV30, the J call TRBJ2-2, with D possibly being TRBD2 (5 bases). Germline lookup yields CDR1 GTSNPN and CDR2 SVGIG (reference sequence). V lost 5 bases, J lost 6 bases, and 13 bases lay in between. The CDR3 is 13 residues long. The CDR3 loop reads CAWAGENPGELFF. CDR3 DNA: TGTGCCTGGGCTGGGGAGAATCCCGGGGAGCTGTTTTTT.

The chain joins TRBV5-1 to TRBJ2-4; no firm D call. The V end was cut by 0 bases, the J end by 11 bases, with 9 bases between. Per the germline V gene, CDR1 is SGHRS and CDR2 is YFSETQ. The CDR3 consists of 12 residues. The CDR3 DNA reads as TGCGCCAGCAGCTTGGACAGCCGGTTTCAGTACTTC. Translating it yields CASSLDSRFQYF.

The chain links TRBV2 to TRBJ1-2; 8 bases map to TRBD1. The V gene's germline CDR1 is SNHLY and CDR2 FYNNEI. The CDR3 totals 18 residues. V lost 3 bases and J lost 0; bases outside the gene matches: 12. CDR3 protein: CASSDRRTGRIANYGYTF. The CDR3 region has the DNA TGTGCCAGCAGTGATCGGAGGACAGGGCGAATAGCTAACTATGGCTACACCTTC.

V and J are TRBV7-2 and TRBJ2-7; maybe TRBD2 (5 bases). Trimming removed 2 bases at V and 3 bases at J, with 11 bases between. Per germline, CDR1 SGHTA and CDR2 FQGNSA. The CDR3 is made up of 14 amino acids. CDR3 DNA: TGTGCCAGCAGCTTACGTGGGAGCGGCTACGAGCAGTACTTC. As protein: CASSLRGSGYEQYF.

The gene calls are TRBV29-1 and TRBJ2-3, with 7 bases lining up with TRBD1. Unmatched junction bases numbered 4, after V lost 7 bases and J lost 0 bases. Germline CDR1 and CDR2: SQVTM and ANQGSEA. This CDR3 spans 13 amino acids. In DNA, the CDR3 is TGCAGCGGAGGGGGCCTGAGCACAGATACGCAGTATTTT. Protein product: CSGGGLSTDTQYF.

The chain links TRBV14 to TRBJ1-3; 7 bases are shared with TRBD1. V shed 3 bases, J shed 0 bases, and the junction held 2 bases outside the gene matches. The CDR3 has 15 amino acids. CDR1 is SGHDN and CDR2 is FVKESK in the germline V gene. CDR3 loop: CASSQGQHSGNTIYF. The CDR3 DNA is TGTGCCAGCAGCCAGGGACAGCACTCTGGAAACACCATATATTTT.

The chain is built from TRBV6-5 and TRBJ1-1, with 8 bases matching TRBD1. This CDR3 region has 14 residues. Germline V CDR1 and CDR2: MNHEY, SVGAGI. V trimming: 6 bases; J trimming: 2 bases; junction bases outside the gene matches: 5. CDR3 coding DNA: TGTGCCAGCAGGTTGACAGGGGAAAACACTGAAGCTTTCTTT. Translating gives CASRLTGENTEAFF.

This chain joins TRBV4-3 and TRBJ1-5; 7 bases agree with TRBD1. V lost 0 bases, J lost 3 bases, and 11 bases stayed unmatched. The CDR3 runs to 18 residues. Germline CDR1 is LGHNA and CDR2 is YSLEER. As DNA, the CDR3 is TGCGCCAGCAGCCAAGATAAGGTGGGTCAGGGGGTCAATCAGCCCCAGCATTTT. It translates to CASSQDKVGQGVNQPQHF.

V and J are TRBV29-1 and TRBJ1-1, with 7 bases matching TRBD1. Losses at the gene ends were 7 bases for V and 0 bases for J; bases not matched to a gene: 5. The CDR3 spans 13 residues. The germline gives CDR1 SQVTM, CDR2 ANQGSEA. Written as DNA, the CDR3 is TGCAGCGCCAGACAGGGTTTGAACACTGAAGCTTTCTTT. It encodes CSARQGLNTEAFF. Filled out from reference TRBV29-1 and TRBJ1-1, the complete variable domain reads SAVISQKPSRDICQRGTSLTIQCQVDSQVTMMFWYRQQPGQSLTLIATANQGSEATYESGFVIDKFPISRPNLTFSTLTVSNMSPEDSSIYLCSARQGLNTEAFFGQGTRLTVV.

The chain joins TRBV4-1 to TRBJ2-5; D remains unclear. Deletions cut 3 bases from V and 5 bases from J, with 10 bases between. The CDR3 has 13 amino acids. Germline assignment: CDR1 MGHRA and CDR2 YSYEKL. CDR3 DNA: TGCGCCAGCAGCCATCCCCCGTTTGAGACCCAGTACTTC. Translated: CASSHPPFETQYF.

The rearrangement links TRBV7-2 to TRBJ1-2; tentative D call: TRBD1 (5 bases). CDR1 SGHTA and CDR2 FQGNSA come from the germline V gene. V dropped 1 base and J dropped 4 bases, with 13 bases sitting between them. The CDR3 runs to 15 residues. The CDR3 DNA is TGTGCCAGCAGCTTAGACAGGTCGGAGATCTATGGCTACACCTTC. It translates to CASSLDRSEIYGYTF.

The chain links TRBV7-2 to TRBJ2-1; TRBD1 matches 10 bases. Germline assignment: CDR1 SGHTA and CDR2 FQGNSA. With 4 bases clipped from V and 7 bases from J, the junction kept 7 bases outside the gene matches. The CDR3 has 15 residues. CDR3 nucleotide sequence: TGTGCCAGCAGCTCCCGGGACAGGGGTTGGAATGAGCAGTTCTTC. Translation: CASSSRDRGWNEQFF.

V usage is TRBV30 and J usage is TRBJ1-1; possible D gene TRBD1, 5 bases. In germline, CDR1 is GTSNPN, CDR2 SVGIG (reference sequence). V lost 0 bases, J lost 6 bases, and 17 bases lay in between. CDR3 size: 15 residues. The CDR3 region is CAWSVGDPIFAEAFF. The DNA of the CDR3 is TGTGCCTGGAGTGTAGGGGATCCCATTTTCGCTGAAGCTTTCTTT.

The rearrangement joins TRBV4-1 to TRBJ2-5; D is possibly TRBD2 (6 bases). The germline CDR1 and CDR2 sequences are MGHRA and YSYEKL. Deletions cut 0 bases from V and 0 bases from J, with 17 bases between. The CDR3 spans 18 residues. The CDR3 region has the DNA TGCGCCAGCAGCCAAGATCTTGGGGGACTCCCCTACCAAGAGACCCAGTACTTC. Encoded protein: CASSQDLGGLPYQETQYF.

This rearrangement joins TRBV29-1 to TRBJ1-1; D is perhaps TRBD1 (6 bases). Germline lookup yields CDR1 SQVTM and CDR2 ANQGSEA. V lost 5 bases and J lost 0, with 13 bases in between. The CDR3 consists of 14 residues. CDR3 nucleotide sequence: TGCAGCGTTAGGGGGGGAGTCGTGAACACTGAAGCTTTCTTT. This gives the protein CSVRGGVVNTEAFF.

The gene calls are TRBV29-1 and TRBJ1-3; the match to TRBD1 covers 7 bases. The CDR3 spans 15 residues. The germline V gene encodes CDR1 SQVTM and CDR2 ANQGSEA. Trimming cost V 7 bases and J 0 bases; bases outside gene matches: 9. The CDR3 loop reads CSGAIGTVSGNTIYF. The CDR3 DNA sequence: TGCAGCGGAGCAATAGGGACAGTCTCTGGAAACACCATATATTTT.

This clone was detected only a few times. The chain carries TRBV6-1 and TRBJ1-4, with D possibly TRBD1 on 6 matching bases. V shed 2 bases and J shed 4 bases, with 17 bases lying between them. CDR1 and CDR2 from the germline V gene are MNHNS and SASEGT. This CDR3 contains 17 residues. CDR3: CASSEPAGAYGNEKLFF. The CDR3 DNA is TGTGCCAGCAGTGAACCGGCAGGGGCGTACGGTAATGAAAAACTGTTTTTT.

The V and J genes are TRBV6-6 and TRBJ2-1, with a tentative D call TRBD2 (6 bases). Germline values: CDR1 MNHNY, CDR2 SVGAGI (reference sequence). Trimming shortened V by 2 bases and J by 0 bases, and 8 bases separated the two germline ends. The CDR3 contains 15 residues. The CDR3 DNA follows: TGTGCCAGCAGTTACCTGGGAGGCTCCTACAATGAGCAGTTCTTC. The encoded protein is CASSYLGGSYNEQFF.